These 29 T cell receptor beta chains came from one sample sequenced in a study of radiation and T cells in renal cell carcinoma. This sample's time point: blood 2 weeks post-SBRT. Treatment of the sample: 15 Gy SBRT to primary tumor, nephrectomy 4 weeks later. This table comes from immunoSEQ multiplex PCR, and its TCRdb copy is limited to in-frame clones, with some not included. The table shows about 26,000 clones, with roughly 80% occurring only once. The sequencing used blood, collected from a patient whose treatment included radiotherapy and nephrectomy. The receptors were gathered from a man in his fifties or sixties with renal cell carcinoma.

In nucleotides, the CDR3 is TGTGCCAGCTCACCGTACCGGGACAGTGGATACGAGCAGTACTTC. Translating it yields CASSPYRDSGYEQYF. J is TRBJ2-7 and V is TRBV18; TRBD1 aligns across 7 bases. In germline, CDR1 is KGHSH, CDR2 LQKENI. V shed 3 bases, J shed 4 bases, and the junction held 9 bases outside the gene matches. The CDR3 spans 15 residues.

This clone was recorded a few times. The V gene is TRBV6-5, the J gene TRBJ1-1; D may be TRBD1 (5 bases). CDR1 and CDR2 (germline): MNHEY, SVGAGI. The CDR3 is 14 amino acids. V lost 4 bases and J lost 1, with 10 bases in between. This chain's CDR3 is CASSLRTPNTEAFF. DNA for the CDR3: TGTGCCAGCAGTTTGAGGACACCGAACACTGAAGCTTTCTTT.

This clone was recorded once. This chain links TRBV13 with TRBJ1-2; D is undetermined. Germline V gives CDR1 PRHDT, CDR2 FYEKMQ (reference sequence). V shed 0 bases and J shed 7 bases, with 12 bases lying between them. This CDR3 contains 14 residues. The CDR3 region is CASSLGRTGVGYTF. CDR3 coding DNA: TGTGCCAGCAGCTTAGGGCGGACCGGGGTTGGCTACACCTTC.

The CDR3 loop reads CASSRTGLGPYEQYF. The CDR3 nucleotides are TGTGCCAGCAGCCGGACAGGGTTGGGGCCCTACGAGCAGTACTTC. This chain connects TRBV7-9 to TRBJ2-7; TRBD1 aligns across 8 bases. This CDR3 contains 15 residues. V shed 5 bases and J 2 bases; nucleotides not matched to a gene: 8. Germline CDR1 is SEHNR and CDR2 is FQNEAQ (reference sequence). The complete variable domain, with remaining parts taken from reference TRBV7-9 and TRBJ2-7, reads DTGVSQNPRHKITKRGQNVTFRCDPISEHNRLYWYRQTLGQGPEFLTYFQNEAQLEKSRLLSDRFSAERPKGSFSTLEIQRTEQGDSAMYLCASSRTGLGPYEQYFGPGTRLTVT.

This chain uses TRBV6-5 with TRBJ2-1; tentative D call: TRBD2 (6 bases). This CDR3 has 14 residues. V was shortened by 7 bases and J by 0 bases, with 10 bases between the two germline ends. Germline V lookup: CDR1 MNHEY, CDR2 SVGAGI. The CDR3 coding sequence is TGTGCCAGCAATTCCGGGAGCTCCTACAATGAGCAGTTCTTC. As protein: CASNSGSSYNEQFF.

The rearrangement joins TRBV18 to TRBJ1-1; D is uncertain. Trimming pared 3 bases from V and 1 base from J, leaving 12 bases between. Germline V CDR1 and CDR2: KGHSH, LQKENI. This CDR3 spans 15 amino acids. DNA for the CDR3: TGTGCCAGCTCACCCTTCTCGACGGGGAACACTGAAGCTTTCTTT. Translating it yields CASSPFSTGNTEAFF.

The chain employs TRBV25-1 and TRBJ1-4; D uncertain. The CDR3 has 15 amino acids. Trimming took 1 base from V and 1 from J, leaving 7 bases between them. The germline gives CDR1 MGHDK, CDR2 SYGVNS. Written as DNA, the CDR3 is TGTGCCAGCAGTGAATCCTGGAGAACTAATGAAAAACTGTTTTTT. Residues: CASSESWRTNEKLFF.

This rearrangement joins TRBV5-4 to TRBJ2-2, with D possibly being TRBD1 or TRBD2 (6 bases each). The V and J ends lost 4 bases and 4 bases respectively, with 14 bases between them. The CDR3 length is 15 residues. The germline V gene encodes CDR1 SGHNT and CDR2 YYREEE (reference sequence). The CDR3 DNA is TGTGCCAGCAGCGCCTCCGGAGGGGGCACCGGGGAGCTGTTTTTT. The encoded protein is CASSASGGGTGELFF.

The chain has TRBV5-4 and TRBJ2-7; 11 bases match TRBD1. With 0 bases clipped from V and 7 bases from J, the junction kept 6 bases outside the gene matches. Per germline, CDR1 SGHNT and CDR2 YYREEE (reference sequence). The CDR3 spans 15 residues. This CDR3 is CASSLAGTGGREQYF. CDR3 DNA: TGTGCCAGCAGCTTGGCCGGGACAGGGGGTAGGGAGCAGTACTTC.

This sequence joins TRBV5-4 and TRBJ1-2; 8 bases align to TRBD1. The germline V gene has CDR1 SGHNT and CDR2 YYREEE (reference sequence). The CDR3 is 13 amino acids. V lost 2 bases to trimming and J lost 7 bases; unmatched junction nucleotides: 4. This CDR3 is CASSFPDRGGYTF. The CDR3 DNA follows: TGTGCCAGCAGCTTCCCTGACAGGGGTGGCTACACCTTC.

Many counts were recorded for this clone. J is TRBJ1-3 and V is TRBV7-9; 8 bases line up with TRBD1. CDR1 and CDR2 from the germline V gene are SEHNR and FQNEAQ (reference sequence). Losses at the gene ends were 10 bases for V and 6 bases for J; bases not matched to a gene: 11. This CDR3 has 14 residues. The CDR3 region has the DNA TGTGCCACCGGAGAACAGGGGGTAGCAAACACCATATATTTT. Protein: CATGEQGVANTIYF.

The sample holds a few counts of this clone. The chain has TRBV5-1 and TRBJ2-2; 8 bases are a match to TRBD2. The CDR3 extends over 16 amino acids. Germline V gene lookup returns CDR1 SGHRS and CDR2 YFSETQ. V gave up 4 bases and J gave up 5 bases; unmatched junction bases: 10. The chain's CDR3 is CASSPGGTTWTGELFF. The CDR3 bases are TGCGCCAGCAGCCCGGGGGGGACTACATGGACCGGGGAGCTGTTTTTT.

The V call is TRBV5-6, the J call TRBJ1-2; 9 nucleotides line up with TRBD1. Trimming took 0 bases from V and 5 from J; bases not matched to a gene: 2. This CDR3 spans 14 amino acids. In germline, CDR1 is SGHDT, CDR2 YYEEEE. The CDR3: CASSLGTGAYGYTF. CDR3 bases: TGTGCCAGCAGCTTGGGGACAGGGGCTTATGGCTACACCTTC.

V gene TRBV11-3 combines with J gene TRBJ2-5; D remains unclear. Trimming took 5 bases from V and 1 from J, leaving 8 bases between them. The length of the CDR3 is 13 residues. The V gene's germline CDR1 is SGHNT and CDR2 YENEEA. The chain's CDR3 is CASSPRSQETQYF. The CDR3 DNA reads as TGTGCCAGCAGCCCTAGATCCCAAGAGACCCAGTACTTC.

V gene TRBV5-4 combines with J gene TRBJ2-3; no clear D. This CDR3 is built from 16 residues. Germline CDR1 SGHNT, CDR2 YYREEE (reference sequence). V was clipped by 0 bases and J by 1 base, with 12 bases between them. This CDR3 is CASSLALTGRTDTQYF. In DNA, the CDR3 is TGTGCCAGCAGCTTGGCCTTAACGGGCCGCACAGATACGCAGTATTTT.

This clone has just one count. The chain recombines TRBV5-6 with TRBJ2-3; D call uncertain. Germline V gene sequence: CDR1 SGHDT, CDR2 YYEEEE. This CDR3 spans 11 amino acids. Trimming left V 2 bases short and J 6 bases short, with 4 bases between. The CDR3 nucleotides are TGTGCCAGCAGCTTCGGTGATACGCAGTATTTT. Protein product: CASSFGDTQYF.

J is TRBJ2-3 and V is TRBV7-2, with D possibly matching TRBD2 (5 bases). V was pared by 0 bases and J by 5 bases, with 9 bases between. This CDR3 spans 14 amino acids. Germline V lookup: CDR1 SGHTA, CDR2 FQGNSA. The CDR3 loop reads CASSLATGLDTQYF. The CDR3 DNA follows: TGTGCCAGCAGCTTAGCGACCGGACTAGATACGCAGTATTTT.

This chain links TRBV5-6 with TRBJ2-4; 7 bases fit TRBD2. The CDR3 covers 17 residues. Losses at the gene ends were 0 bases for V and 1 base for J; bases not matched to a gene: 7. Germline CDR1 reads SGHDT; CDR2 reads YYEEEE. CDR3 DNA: TGTGCCAGCAGCTTGGGGCGGGGGTCTGGCGCCAAAAACATTCAGTACTTC. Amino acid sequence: CASSLGRGSGAKNIQYF.

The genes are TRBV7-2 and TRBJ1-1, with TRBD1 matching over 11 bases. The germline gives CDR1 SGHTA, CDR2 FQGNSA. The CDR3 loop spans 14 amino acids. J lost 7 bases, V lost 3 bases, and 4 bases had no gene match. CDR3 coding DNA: TGTGCCAGCAGCTTGGGACAGGGGGGAATTGAAGCTTTCTTT. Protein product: CASSLGQGGIEAFF.

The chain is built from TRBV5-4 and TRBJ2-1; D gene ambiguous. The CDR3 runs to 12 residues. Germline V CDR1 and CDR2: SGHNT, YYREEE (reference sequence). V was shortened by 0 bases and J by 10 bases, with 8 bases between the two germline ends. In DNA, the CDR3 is TGTGCCAGCAGCTTGGACAGTGGCGAGCAGTTCTTC. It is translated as CASSLDSGEQFF.

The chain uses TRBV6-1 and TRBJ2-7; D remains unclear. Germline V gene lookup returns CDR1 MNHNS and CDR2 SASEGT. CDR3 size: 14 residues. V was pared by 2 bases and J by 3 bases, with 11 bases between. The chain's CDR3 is CASSEYNGGYEQYF. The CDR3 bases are TGTGCCAGCAGTGAATATAATGGCGGCTACGAGCAGTACTTC.

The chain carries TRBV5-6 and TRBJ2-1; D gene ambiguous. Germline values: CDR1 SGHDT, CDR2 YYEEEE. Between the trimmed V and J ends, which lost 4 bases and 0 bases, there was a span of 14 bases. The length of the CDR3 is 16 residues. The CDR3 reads CASSPNVGYSYNEQFF. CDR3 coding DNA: TGTGCCAGCAGCCCCAACGTCGGTTACTCCTACAATGAGCAGTTCTTC.

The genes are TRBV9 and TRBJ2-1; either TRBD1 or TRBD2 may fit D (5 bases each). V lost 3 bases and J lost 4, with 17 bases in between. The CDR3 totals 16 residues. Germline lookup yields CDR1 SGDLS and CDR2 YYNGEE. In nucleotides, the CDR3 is TGTGCCAGCAGCGGGCGAGAGTTTGGGGGATACAATGAGCAGTTCTTC. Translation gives CASSGREFGGYNEQFF.

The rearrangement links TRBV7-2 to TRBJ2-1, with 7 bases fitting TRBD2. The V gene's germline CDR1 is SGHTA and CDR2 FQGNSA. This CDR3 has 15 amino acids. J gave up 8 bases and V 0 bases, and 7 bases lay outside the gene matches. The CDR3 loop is CASSLAGGPTDEQFF. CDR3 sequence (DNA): TGTGCCAGCAGCTTAGCGGGAGGGCCGACGGATGAGCAGTTCTTC.

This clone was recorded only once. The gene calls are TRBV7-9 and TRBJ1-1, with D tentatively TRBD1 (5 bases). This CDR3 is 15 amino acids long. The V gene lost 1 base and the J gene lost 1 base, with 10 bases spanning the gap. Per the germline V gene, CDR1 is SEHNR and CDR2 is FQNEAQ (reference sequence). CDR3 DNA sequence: TGTGCCAGCAGCTTAGGTGGGGACCCGAACACTGAAGCTTTCTTT. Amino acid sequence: CASSLGGDPNTEAFF.

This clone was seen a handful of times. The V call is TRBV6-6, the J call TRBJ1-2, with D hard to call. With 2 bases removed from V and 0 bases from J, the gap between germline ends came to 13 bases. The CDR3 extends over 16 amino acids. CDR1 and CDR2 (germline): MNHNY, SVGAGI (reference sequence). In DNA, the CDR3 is TGTGCCAGCAGTTACGGCGTCCGGAGGGCTAACTATGGCTACACCTTC. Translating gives CASSYGVRRANYGYTF.

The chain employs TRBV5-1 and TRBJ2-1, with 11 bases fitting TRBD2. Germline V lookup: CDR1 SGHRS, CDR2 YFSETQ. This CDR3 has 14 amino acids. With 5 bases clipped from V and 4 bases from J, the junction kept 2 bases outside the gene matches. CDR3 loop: CASRLAGAYNEQFF. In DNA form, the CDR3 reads TGCGCCAGCAGACTAGCGGGAGCGTACAATGAGCAGTTCTTC.

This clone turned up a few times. For the CDR3, the DNA is TGTGCCAGCTCACCAGGGACGGACAGGGGGGGAGCTTTCTTT. Encoded protein: CASSPGTDRGGAFF. The rearrangement links TRBV18 to TRBJ1-1; the match to TRBD1 covers 10 bases. J gave up 10 bases and V 2 bases, and 7 bases lay outside the gene matches. The CDR3 sequence is 14 residues long. Germline lookup yields CDR1 KGHSH and CDR2 LQKENI.

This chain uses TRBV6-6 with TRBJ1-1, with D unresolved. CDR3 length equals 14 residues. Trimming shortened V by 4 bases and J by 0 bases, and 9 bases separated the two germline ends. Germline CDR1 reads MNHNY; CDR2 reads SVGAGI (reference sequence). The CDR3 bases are TGTGCCAGCAGTTCTGGTACTATGAACACTGAAGCTTTCTTT. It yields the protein CASSSGTMNTEAFF.